This T cell receptor beta chain was obtained from a study of regulatory T cells in long-lasting Graves disease. Time point in this sample: newly diagnosed GD, antithyroid drugs for less than 3 months. PBMC RNA was the source of the TCR library. The guidelines of the American Thyroid Association were the basis for diagnosing Graves' disease. Library construction for TCR beta used iRepertoire HTBI primers and Arm-PCR of CDR3 regions. TCRdb reanalysed the multiplex PCR reads using MiXCR and keeps one entry per CDR3 protein. The sample records hundreds of thousands of distinct CDR3 sequences, 16% being singletons. Study-level results: Comparison showed that persistent patients shared more public clonotypes (2,741) than new patients (about 970). TRBV28, TRBJ1-2 and TRBJ2-5 were segments that persistent disease favored.

The CDR3 consists of 14 residues. The V gene end was trimmed by 5 bases and the J gene end by 7 bases; junction bases not matched to a gene: 8. This clonotype was seen ten or more times. Its antigen remains unknown. These same records also appear under a second study, on T cells in Graves' hyperthyroidism and ophthalmopathy. This second study says: The TCR CDR3 was amplified in a first-round RT-PCR using the HTBI primer set.

V gene TRBV12-3 or TRBV12-4 combines with J gene TRBJ2-1, with 7 bases lining up with TRBD2. The sequencing here drew on peripheral blood mononuclear cells (PBMCs), taken at new diagnosis, from a patient treated with antithyroid drugs. The TCR sequence derives from a woman in her thirties with Graves disease. In DNA, the CDR3 is TGTGCCAGCAGTATAAGACTAGCAGGGAATGAGCAGTTCTTC. Its protein product is CASSIRLAGNEQFF.